This T cell receptor beta chain was found in a study of shared clonotypes between healthy human individuals. Study information: Per donor, CD8 memory used one plate, CD8 naive used two, CD4 memory used three and CD4 naive used three.

V was pared by 5 bases and J by 10 bases, with 17 bases between. From germline, CDR1 is MNHEY and CDR2 SVGAGI. The CDR3 is made up of 14 amino acids. Every subset's genomic DNA went evenly onto several immunoSEQ plates. Authors' methods: Because ImmunoSEQ provided only junction sequences with no quality scores, the filtering differed. The method was immunoSEQ multiplex PCR; TCRdb's version includes in-frame clones alone and lacks a portion of them. The DNA gave D and trimming, while V, J and clone size come from that table. The table shows around 1.6 million clones, with 98% occurring only once. The sample comprised naive CD4+ T cells sorted from blood. Stated subset: CD45RA+ positively selected. The sequence was obtained from a man aged 30 to 39 in good health. The V call is TRBV6-5, the J call TRBJ1-4; no clear D gene. Here the CDR3 DNA reads TGTGCCAGCAGTGAGTGGTCAAGAGAAGGAAAACTGTTTTTT. Its translation is CASSEWSREGKLFF.